This T cell receptor (beta chain) emerged from a study of T cell responses to AZD1222 COVID-19 vaccine. Study-level points and caveats: In a largely white British group with more females than males, clonal diversity was possibly underestimated.

The CDR3 is made up of 14 amino acids. Germline loops: CDR1 SGHTS, CDR2 YDEGEE. The J segment lost 5 bases and the V segment lost 7 bases, leaving 11 bases of the junction unmatched. As to this clone: The antigen is unknown.

TCRdb's table, derived via immunoSEQ multiplex PCR, lists solely in-frame clones and lacks some. The sample yields 150,000 to 200,000 clones, 85% to 95% seen once. This sequence originates from an adult who received the MenACWY meningococcal vaccine as a control. The chain couples TRBV5-8 to TRBJ2-7; 8 nucleotides match TRBD1. Sequences were derived from peripheral blood, sampled 28 days after the second dose of the MenACWY control vaccine. CDR3 nucleotides: TGTGCCAGCGCCTTGGACAGGGTGGTGGACGAGCAGTACTTC. Translation: CASALDRVVDEQYF. Based on the CDR3 plus reference TRBV5-8 and TRBJ2-7, the full variable domain is EAGVTQSPTHLIKTRGQQATLRCSPISGHTSVYWYQQALGLGLQFLLWYDEGEERNRGNFPPRFSGRQFPNYSSELNVNALELEDSALYLCASALDRVVDEQYFGPGTRLTVT.